This TCR beta chain was profiled in a study of beta chain features in type 1 diabetes. Findings and limits, study-wide: A definitive answer on HLA type influencing TCRB rearrangement was not reached here.

Note on this clone: Its antigen is unknown.

Expressed TCRB transcripts were sequenced, since all the RNA that had been isolated was reverse transcribed. Using immunoSEQ multiplex PCR, the repertoire was profiled, and TCRdb retains in-frame clones only, with some absent. The sample consists of roughly 400,000 clones, approximately 16% of them appearing once. Germline CDR1 and CDR2: MDHEN and SYDVKM. V dropped 3 bases and J dropped 4; count of bases not matched to a gene: 3. This CDR3 comprises 15 residues. This sequence joins TRBV28 and TRBJ2-1; 10 bases agree with TRBD1. Sequenced material: naive CD4+ T cells from blood. This receptor was taken from a woman aged 18 to 35 in good health. The chain's CDR3 is CASSFRTGGYNEQFF. The CDR3 DNA sequence: TGTGCCAGCAGTTTCCGGACAGGGGGATACAATGAGCAGTTCTTC.